The following is a TCR beta chain sequence with its context. The specificity of this receptor is unknown. Base qualities are not at hand, and no much larger clone is one base apart. Based on the germline V gene (reference sequence), the CDR1 and CDR2 sequences are LNHDA and SQIVND. The CDR3 numbers 15 residues from cysteine through phenylalanine. Only CDR3 DNA is held: 45 bases, read in frame from base 1. The junction carries 11 bases between V and J, which are trimmed by 3 bases and 0 bases respectively. The library relied on the immunoSEQ multiplex PCR assay. Rearranged TCR beta chain sequences were amplified using the hsTCRB Kit according to the manufacturer's protocol. TCRB libraries were sequenced on an Illumina MiSeq. The study's own analysis went as follows. The proprietary platform of the kit vendor was used for demultiplexing, trimming and gene mapping. The source is immuneACCESS, and TCRdb retained only in-frame sequences with V and J called. Part of the clones is not carried over; for the studies checked, unresolved V genes explain less than half of this, and the remainder is unexplained. The D gene and trimming were derived from the DNA, and the V and J assignments and clone size from that table. The table for this sample lists fewer than 30,000 clones; about 77% of them were counted only once. The leading ten clones occupy roughly a tenth of the sample.

This entry belongs to a study of a mutant IDH1 vaccine in newly diagnosed glioma (dated by TCRdb to the early 2020s). The study in broad terms: Across visits V03 through V10, patients got a total of eight vaccinations, given in weeks 1, 3, 5, 7, 11, 15, 19 and 23. Vaccination was initiated 4-6 weeks after radiotherapy alone, or concurrently with temozolomide cycles in the chemotherapy-containing groups. Of the approximately 29 treated patients, around 60% were male and around 40% were female, and a mean age of 40.4 years was recorded. Before enrollment, patients had received standard therapy of radiotherapy alone, temozolomide alone, or radiochemotherapy with temozolomide; most received the combination. Peripheral blood was collected at six visits: V03 (baseline), V05, V07, V10, V12 and V13. For exploratory analyses, longitudinal TCRB deep sequencing was carried out in roughly 23 treated patients wherever samples were available. What the work shows at the level of the full study, not this receptor alone: Across multiple MHC alleles, vaccine-induced immune responses were seen in 85% to 95% of patients. Availability determined which PBMC samples were chosen for TCRB deep sequencing. No apparent relationship was observed between pseudoprogression and alterations in the top peripheral T cell clonotypes detected by TCRB sequencing. According to the authors, sample limitations meant that analyses of patient blood samples could not be reproduced.

The sample's time point label, in plain terms: week 5, during vaccination. A 20-mer mutant IDH1 peptide at 300 micrograms in Montanide made up each vaccine dose, which was injected subcutaneously together with topical imiquimod. Newly diagnosed WHO grade 3 or 4 IDH1-mutant astrocytomas showing loss of nuclear ATRX were present in the donors. The samples were drawn from NOA16, a multicentre, single-arm, open-label phase I trial in Germany that tested a mutant IDH1 peptide vaccine in humans for the first time. Genomic DNA for TCRB sequencing was isolated from EDTA blood with the DNeasy Blood and Tissue Kit.

The input for sequencing was PBMCs, taken from a glioma patient whose treatment included an IDH1 peptide vaccine. The chain uses TRBV19 and TRBJ1-2, with the D segment identity uncertain. The receptor comes from a man between 35 and 55 years old with glioma. CDR3 protein: CASSIRDSANYGYTF. The DNA sequence is TGTGCCAGTAGTATCCGAGACTCTGCTAACTATGGCTACACCTTC.